The rows below give T cell receptor beta chains drawn from one sample of a study of blood T cells in healthy people across ages. TCRdb ran MiXCR on the 5' RACE reads and lists one entry per CDR3 protein. The sample has 950,000 to 1,200,000 distinct CDR3 sequences; approximately 38% are singletons. Sequences were obtained from blood. These receptors all come from a man between 18 and 35 years old in good health. CDR3s include the opening cysteine and the closing phenylalanine or tryptophan. A D gene is named only where the DNA matches it firmly. Only some rows state a clone size, as once, few, many or a class for expanded clones.

V,J,size,D,length,CDR3,DNA
TRBV7-2,TRBJ1-2,few,-,14,CASSPGQFEDGYTF,TGTGCCAGCAGCCCAGGACAATTCGAGGATGGCTACACCTTC
TRBV10-3,TRBJ1-2,-,-,14,CAISESIYNYGYTF,TGTGCCATCAGTGAGTCCATATATAACTATGGCTACACCTTC
TRBV18,TRBJ2-5,once,-,15,CASSKFGNVGETQYF,TGTGCCAGCTCAAAATTTGGGAATGTGGGAGAGACCCAGTACTTC
TRBV12-3/TRBV12-4,TRBJ1-4,-,-,16,CASSWAGTATNEKLFF,TGTGCCAGCAGTTGGGCAGGCACAGCAACTAATGAAAAACTGTTTTTT
TRBV4-3,TRBJ1-1,few,-,14,CASSLHRGYTEAFF,TGCGCCAGCAGCCTTCATCGGGGGTACACTGAAGCTTTCTTT
TRBV4-3,TRBJ2-1,few,TRBD1,15,CASSQDQGAHNEQFF,TGCGCCAGCAGCCAAGATCAGGGGGCCCACAATGAGCAGTTCTTC
TRBV6-2/TRBV6-3,TRBJ2-7,-,-,15,CATKSGHRLYNEQYF,TGTGCCACTAAGTCGGGGCACAGGCTCTACAATGAGCAGTACTTC
TRBV7-6,TRBJ2-3,few,-,15,CASSLRARGTDTQYF,TGTGCCAGCAGCCTCAGGGCGCGGGGAACAGATACGCAGTATTTT
TRBV29-1,TRBJ2-2,-,-,15,CSVVSGEINTGELFF,TGCAGCGTTGTGTCAGGGGAGATAAACACCGGGGAGCTGTTTTTT
TRBV12-3/TRBV12-4,TRBJ1-2,-,TRBD1,14,CASSLGQRSYGYTF,TGTGCCAGCAGTTTGGGACAGAGGAGTTATGGCTACACCTTC
TRBV5-1,TRBJ1-2,few,-,14,CASSLRDPGYGYTF,TGCGCCAGCAGCTTAAGGGATCCGGGATATGGCTACACCTTC
TRBV7-2,TRBJ2-7,few,TRBD1,13,CASSYGTGNEQYF,TGTGCCAGCAGCTATGGGACAGGGAACGAGCAGTACTTC
TRBV3-1,TRBJ1-1,few,TRBD1,13,CASSRGQVIEAFF,TGTGCCAGCAGCAGGGGACAGGTGATTGAAGCTTTCTTT
TRBV20-1,TRBJ1-5,-,-,14,CSARITQRGQPQHF,TGCAGTGCTAGAATCACCCAACGGGGTCAGCCCCAGCATTTT
TRBV13,TRBJ1-1,-,TRBD1,15,CASSGRDRNSFEAFF,TGTGCCAGCAGCGGGCGGGACAGGAACTCCTTTGAAGCTTTCTTT
TRBV5-1,TRBJ1-5,many,-,13,CASSLSGDQPQHF,TGCGCCAGCAGCTTGTCGGGAGATCAGCCCCAGCATTTT
TRBV5-1,TRBJ2-3,-,-,14,CASSDREHTDTQYF,TGCGCCAGCAGCGATAGGGAACACACAGATACGCAGTATTTT
TRBV6-5,TRBJ1-1,few,-,16,CASSYSKGGRNTEAFF,TGTGCCAGCAGTTACTCGAAGGGGGGTCGGAACACTGAAGCTTTCTTT
TRBV4-3,TRBJ2-3,-,TRBD2,17,CASSQDGGSGGTDTQYF,TGCGCCAGCAGCCAAGATGGGGGTAGCGGGGGTACAGATACGCAGTATTTT
TRBV4-2,TRBJ2-5,-,-,14,CASSQARIEETQYF,TGTGCCAGCAGCCAAGCGAGGATTGAGGAGACCCAGTACTTC